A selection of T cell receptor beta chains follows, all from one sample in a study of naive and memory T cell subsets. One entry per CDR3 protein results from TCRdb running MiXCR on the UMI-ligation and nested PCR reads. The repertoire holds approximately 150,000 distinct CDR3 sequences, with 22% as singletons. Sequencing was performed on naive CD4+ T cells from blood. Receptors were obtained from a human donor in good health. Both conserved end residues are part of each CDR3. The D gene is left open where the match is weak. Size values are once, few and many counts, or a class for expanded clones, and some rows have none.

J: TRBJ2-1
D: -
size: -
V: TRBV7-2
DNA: TGTGCCAGCAGCTCCAACAGGGTTAGTGAGCAGTTCTTC
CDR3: CASSSNRVSEQFF

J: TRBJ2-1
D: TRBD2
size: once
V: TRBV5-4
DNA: TGTGCCAGCAGCCCGAGAGGGGGACTAGCGGGGTACAATGAGCAGTTCTTC
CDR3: CASSPRGGLAGYNEQFF

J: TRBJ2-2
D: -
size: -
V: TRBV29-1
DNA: TGCAGCGTTTGGGACTTCGAGGGGGAGCTGTTTTTT
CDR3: CSVWDFEGELFF

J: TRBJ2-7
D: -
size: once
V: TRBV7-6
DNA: TGTGCCAGCAGCTCCCCCCTCCTGGCTAACCACCCAAACGAGCAGTACTTC
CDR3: CASSSPLLANHPNEQYF

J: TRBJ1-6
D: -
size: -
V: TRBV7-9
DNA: TGTGCCAGCAGCTTAAGACCCGGGACGGGTAATTCACCCCTCCACTTT
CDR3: CASSLRPGTGNSPLHF

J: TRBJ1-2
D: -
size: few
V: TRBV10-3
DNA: TGTGCCATCAGTGACGGACGGAACTATGGCTACACCTTC
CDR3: CAISDGRNYGYTF

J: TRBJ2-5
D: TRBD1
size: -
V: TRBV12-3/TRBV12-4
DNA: TGTGCCAGCAGTTTCGATTTGCAGGGGGCCCCAGAGACCCAGTACTTC
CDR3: CASSFDLQGAPETQYF

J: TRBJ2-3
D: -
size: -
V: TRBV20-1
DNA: TGCAGTTCTAGGTTAACTTTAAGGGATACGCAGTATTTT
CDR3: CSSRLTLRDTQYF

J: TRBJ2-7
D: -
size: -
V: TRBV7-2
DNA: TGTGCCAGCAGCGGTGACAGGGAGGCCTCCTACGAGCAGTACTTC
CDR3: CASSGDREASYEQYF

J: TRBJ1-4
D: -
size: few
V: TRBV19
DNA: TGTGCCAGTAGTCTCACTCGCCAGGTGGATGAAAAACTGTTTTTT
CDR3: CASSLTRQVDEKLFF

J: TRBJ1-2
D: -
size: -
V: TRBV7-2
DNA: TGTGCCAGCAGCTTACGCAGTTATGGCTACACCTTC
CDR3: CASSLRSYGYTF

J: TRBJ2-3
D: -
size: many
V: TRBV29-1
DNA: TGCAGCGTTGAGAGGACAGTTAGCACAGATACGCAGTATTTT
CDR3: CSVERTVSTDTQYF

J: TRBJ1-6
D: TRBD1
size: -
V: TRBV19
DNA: TGTGCCAGCATGCAAGGGGGCTCAAGGTCACCCCTCCACTTT
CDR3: CASMQGGSRSPLHF

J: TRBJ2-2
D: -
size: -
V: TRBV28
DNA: TGTGCCAGCAGTTTGTTCGAAGGGGGGGAGCTGTTTTTT
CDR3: CASSLFEGGELFF

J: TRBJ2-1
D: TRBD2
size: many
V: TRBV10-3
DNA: TGTGCCATCAGTCAACCAGGGACTAGCGGGAGGACCTACAATGAGCAGTTCTTC
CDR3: CAISQPGTSGRTYNEQFF

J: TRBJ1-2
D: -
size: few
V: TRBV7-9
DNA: TGTGCCAGCAGCTTAGTTCCCGCTAACTATGGCTACACCTTC
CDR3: CASSLVPANYGYTF

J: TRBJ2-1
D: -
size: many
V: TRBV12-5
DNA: TGTGCTAGTGGCCCCTCGAAGCATGAGCAGTTCTTC
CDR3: CASGPSKHEQFF

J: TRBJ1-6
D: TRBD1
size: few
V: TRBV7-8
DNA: TGTGCCAGCAGATGGGACAGGGGTGATTCACCCCTCCACTTT
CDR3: CASRWDRGDSPLHF

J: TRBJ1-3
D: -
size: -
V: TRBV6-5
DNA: TGTGCCAGCAGTGCCACGGGGGGCACCATATATTTT
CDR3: CASSATGGTIYF

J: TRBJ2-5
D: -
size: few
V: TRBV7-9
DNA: TGTGCCAGCAGCGACGGGACGTACCAAGAGACCCAGTACTTC
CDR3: CASSDGTYQETQYF

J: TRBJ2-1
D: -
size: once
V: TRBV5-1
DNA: TGCGCCAGCAGCTTGGTGGTGGGAGCTAGGAATGAGCAGTTCTTC
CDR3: CASSLVVGARNEQFF

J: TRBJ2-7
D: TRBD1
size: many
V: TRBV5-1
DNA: TGCGCCAGCAGCGGACCGGGACAGGGCTACCAGCAGTACTTC
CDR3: CASSGPGQGYQQYF

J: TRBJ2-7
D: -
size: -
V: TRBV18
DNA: TGTGCCAGCTCAATGTCCGGGAGAGACTACGAGCAGTACTTC
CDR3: CASSMSGRDYEQYF

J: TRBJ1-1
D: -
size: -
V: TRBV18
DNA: TGTGCCAGCTCCTTTGACCCAATGAACACTGAAGCTTTCTTT
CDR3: CASSFDPMNTEAFF

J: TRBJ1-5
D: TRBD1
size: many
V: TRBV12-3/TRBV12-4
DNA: TGTGCCAGCAGACAAGGGACAGGGGGGCGGAATAGTCAGCCCCAGCATTTT
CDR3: CASRQGTGGRNSQPQHF

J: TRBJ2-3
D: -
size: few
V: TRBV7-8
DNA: TGTGCCAGCAGCCGCGCTCGAAGATTGTGGACAGATACGCAGTATTTT
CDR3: CASSRARRLWTDTQYF

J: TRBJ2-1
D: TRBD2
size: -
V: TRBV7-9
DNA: TGTGCCAGCAGGCGGACTAGCGGGAGGGCTTCCTACAATGAGCAGTTCTTC
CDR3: CASRRTSGRASYNEQFF

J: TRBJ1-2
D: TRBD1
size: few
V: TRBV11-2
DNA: TGTGCCAGCAGCTTAGAACAGGGGGCAAACTATGGCTACACCTTC
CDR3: CASSLEQGANYGYTF

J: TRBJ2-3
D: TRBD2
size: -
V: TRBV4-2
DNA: TGTGCCAGCAGCCAACGGGAGGTCGGCACAGATACGCAGTATTTT
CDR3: CASSQREVGTDTQYF

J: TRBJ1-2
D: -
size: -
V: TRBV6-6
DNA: TGTGCCAGCAGTTCAGGGGCCGGGGGCTACACCTTC
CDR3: CASSSGAGGYTF

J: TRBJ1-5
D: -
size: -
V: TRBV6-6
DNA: TGTGCCAGCAGCCTTAGCTCCGCGGGGGGAAATCAGCCCCAGCATTTT
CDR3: CASSLSSAGGNQPQHF

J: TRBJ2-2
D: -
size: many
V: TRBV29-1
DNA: TGCAGCGTATACACCGGGGAGCTGTTTTTT
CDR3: CSVYTGELFF

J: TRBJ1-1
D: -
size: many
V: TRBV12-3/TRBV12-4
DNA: TGTGCCAGCAGTTTAGTTGGCACTGAAGCTTTCTTT
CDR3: CASSLVGTEAFF

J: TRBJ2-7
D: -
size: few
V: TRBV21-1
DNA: TGTGCCACCCAGCGGGACAGGGGAGACGAGCAGTACTTC
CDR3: CATQRDRGDEQYF

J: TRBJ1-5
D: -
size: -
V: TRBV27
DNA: TGTGCCAGCAGTTCCCGTCGGAGCAATCAGCCCCAGCATTTT
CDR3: CASSSRRSNQPQHF

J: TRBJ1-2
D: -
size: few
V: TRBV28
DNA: TGTGCCAGCAGAGACGAGGTAGATCTCTATGGTTGCACCTTC
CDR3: CASRDEVDLYGCTF

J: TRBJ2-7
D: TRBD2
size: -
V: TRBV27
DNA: TGTGCCAGCAGTTTTTTGGCTAGCGGTACCTACGAGCAGTACTTC
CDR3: CASSFLASGTYEQYF

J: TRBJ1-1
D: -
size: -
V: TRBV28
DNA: TGTGCCAGCAGATCACAGGGATTCGGGCCTGAAGCTTTCTTT
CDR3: CASRSQGFGPEAFF

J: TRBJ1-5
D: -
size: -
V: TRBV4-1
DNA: TGCGCCAGCAGCCAAGAATTGTGGGTGAGCAATCAGCCCCAGCATTTT
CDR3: CASSQELWVSNQPQHF

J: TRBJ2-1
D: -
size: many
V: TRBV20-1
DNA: TGCAGTGCTAGAGAAAGCGGGCGGAGCTCCTACAATGAGCAGTTCTTC
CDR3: CSARESGRSSYNEQFF

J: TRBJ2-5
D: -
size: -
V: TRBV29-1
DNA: TGCAGCGGGAGAAACGGGGTGGAAGAGACCCAGTACTTC
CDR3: CSGRNGVEETQYF

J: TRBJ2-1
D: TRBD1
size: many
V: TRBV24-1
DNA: TGTGCCACCAGTGATGTACAGGGGAGCTCCTACAATGAGCAGTTCTTC
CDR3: CATSDVQGSSYNEQFF

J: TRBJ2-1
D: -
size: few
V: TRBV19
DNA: TGTGCCAGTAGTATTGAGGTTGAGCAGTTCTTC
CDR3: CASSIEVEQFF

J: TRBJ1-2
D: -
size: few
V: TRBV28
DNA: TGTGCCAGCAGAATGACACCGGCCTATGGCTACACCTTC
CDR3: CASRMTPAYGYTF

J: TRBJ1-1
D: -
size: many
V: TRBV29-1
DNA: TGCAGCGTAAAAAACACTGAAGCTTTCTTT
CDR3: CSVKNTEAFF

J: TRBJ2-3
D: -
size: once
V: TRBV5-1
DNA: TGCGCCAGCAGCTTGGACCTTCCCACAGATACGCAGTATTTT
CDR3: CASSLDLPTDTQYF

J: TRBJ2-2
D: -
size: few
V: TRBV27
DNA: TGTGCCAGCAGTTTATTGGGGAGGGGCAGGGGAAACACCGGGGAGCTGTTTTTT
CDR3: CASSLLGRGRGNTGELFF

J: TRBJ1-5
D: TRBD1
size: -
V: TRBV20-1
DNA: TGCAGTGCTAGCGGAGGGACAGGGGACCAGGCCCAGCATTTT
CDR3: CSASGGTGDQAQHF

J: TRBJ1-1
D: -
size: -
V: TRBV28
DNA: TGTGCCAGCAGTTTATTGGGACCTGGGAACACTGAAGCTTTCTTT
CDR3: CASSLLGPGNTEAFF

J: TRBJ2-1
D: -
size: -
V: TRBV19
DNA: TGTGCCAGTAGGGGGAACAGGGAGGGTTTCAATGAGCAGTTCTTC
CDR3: CASRGNREGFNEQFF

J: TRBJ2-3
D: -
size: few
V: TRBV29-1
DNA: TGCAGCGTCCAAGTAACAGATACGCAGTATTTT
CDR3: CSVQVTDTQYF

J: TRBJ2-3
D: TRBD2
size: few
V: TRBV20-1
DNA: TGCAGTGCTAGAGATTCAGCGGGGCCAGATACGCAGTATTTT
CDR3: CSARDSAGPDTQYF

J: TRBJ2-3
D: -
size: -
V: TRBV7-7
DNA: TGTGCCAGCAGCTTATTAAGGGTCCTGCCCCCCCCAGATACGCAGTATTTT
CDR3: CASSLLRVLPPPDTQYF